A single T cell receptor (beta chain) is shown here with its context. This specimen belongs to a study of shared clonotypes between healthy human individuals. This CDR3 is built from 20 residues. V lost 6 bases to trimming and J lost 0 bases; unmatched junction nucleotides: 16. Looked up from germline, CDR1 is LNHDA and CDR2 is SQIVND (reference sequence). Profiled with immunoSEQ multiplex PCR; TCRdb holds only in-frame clones, not every one. The repertoire consists of 980,000 or so clones, with approximately 80% occurring once and the leading ten covering about 1.5%. The sequence was collected from a young man in good health. The material sequenced was memory CD4+ T cells sorted from blood. Specified subset: CD45RA-negative fraction. This chain connects TRBV19 to TRBJ1-3; the match to TRBD1 covers 11 bases. CDR3 sequence: CASRDALDRGLLGSGNTIYF. The CDR3 DNA reads as TGTGCCAGTAGGGACGCCCTGGACAGGGGGCTGTTGGGCTCTGGAAACACCATATATTTT.